This TCR beta chain was sequenced for a study of radiotherapy plus CTLA-4 blockade in lung cancer (dated by TCRdb to 2016 to 2019). Regarding the research as a whole: Objective responses were observed in around 20% of enrolled patients, and disease control was achieved in 30% to 40%. Study-wide conclusions, independent of this receptor: After treatment with radiotherapy and ipilimumab, TCR clones that originated in tumors expanded in peripheral blood. The strongest predictors of response, as reported, were early dynamic changes in blood T cell clones along with a rise in serum interferon-beta after radiation.

V was cut back by 3 bases and J by 1 base, leaving a gap of 12 bases between them. The CDR3 numbers 15 residues from cysteine through phenylalanine. Only the CDR3 DNA is retained, 45 bases long and in frame from the first base. The germline V gene supplies CDR1 LGHNA and CDR2 YNFKEQ. Libraries were constructed by the immunoSEQ multiplex PCR assay. Drawn from immuneACCESS, this table holds only the in-frame rearrangements with V and J called that TCRdb kept. Clones are partly lost; checked studies trace under half to an unresolved V gene and leave the rest unexplained. The table for this sample lists about 85,000 clones; 86% of them were counted only once. Jointly, the top ten make up 2% to 2.5% of the sample. The study tested focal radiation therapy combined with CTLA-4 blockade (ipilimumab) in patients with chemo-refractory metastatic non-small-cell lung cancer. Worth noting for this clone: Which antigen it targets is not known. There are no base qualities to consult, and no much larger clone falls within one base.

The chain was built from TRBV4-2 and TRBJ1-2; the D gene cannot be named for sure. The source was peripheral blood, collected from a patient treated with radiotherapy plus ipilimumab. The clonotype comes from a human donor with non-small cell lung cancer who had a partial response to radiotherapy plus ipilimumab. The CDR3 protein sequence reads: CASSHPTEYNYGYTF. The bases are TGTGCCAGCAGCCATCCAACAGAATATAACTATGGCTACACCTTC.